A selection of T cell receptor beta chains follows, all from one sample in a study of beta chain features in type 1 diabetes. Sequencing was performed with immunoSEQ multiplex PCR; in TCRdb, only in-frame clones are kept and a portion is missing. The repertoire consists of around 280,000 clones, with 14% to 15% occurring once and the leading ten covering 0.015% to 0.017%. The sequenced sample was naive CD4+ T cells from blood. Receptors were obtained from a man between 18 and 29 years old with type 1 diabetes. Both conserved end residues are part of each CDR3. A D gene is named only where the DNA matches it firmly. Clone size, where shown, is once, few, many, or a class for clones that have expanded.

NA	TRBV28	TRBJ2-2	NA	TGTGCCAGCAGTTTCTACAGGGCGAACACCGGGGAGCTGTTTTTT	CASSFYRANTGELFF
NA	TRBV7-9	TRBJ2-3	few	TGTGCCAGCAGCCCTAACGGGGTCCACACAGATACGCAGTATTTT	CASSPNGVHTDTQYF
TRBD1	TRBV18	TRBJ1-1	NA	TGTGCCAGCTCACCATCAGGGGGTGTGAACACTGAAGCTTTCTTT	CASSPSGGVNTEAFF
NA	TRBV28	TRBJ2-7	NA	TGTGCCAGCAGTTACGGAGTTTCCTACGAGCAGTACTTC	CASSYGVSYEQYF
TRBD2	TRBV5-4	TRBJ2-1	NA	TGTGCCAGCAGCTTTAGGCGGGGGGGTCAATTCGATGAGCAGTTCTTC	CASSFRRGGQFDEQFF
NA	TRBV21-1	TRBJ2-5	few	TGTGCCGGCCCTAAGGGGGTACTGCAAGAGACCCAGTACTTC	CAGPKGVLQETQYF
NA	TRBV29-1	TRBJ2-3	few	TGCAGCGTGGCCGGGAACGGAGATACGCAGTATTTT	CSVAGNGDTQYF
TRBD1	TRBV14	TRBJ2-6	NA	TGTGCCAGCAGCTCGCACCGGGACAGCGGCATCTGGGCCAACGTCCTGACTTTC	CASSSHRDSGIWANVLTF
NA	TRBV6-5	TRBJ2-5	once	TGTGCCAGCAGTTACTCTGGGCTAAGGGGGACCCAGTACTTC	CASSYSGLRGTQYF
TRBD2	TRBV5-1	TRBJ2-1	few	TGCGCCAGCAGCTTGCCCCTAGCGGATACCTACAATGAGCAGTTCTTC	CASSLPLADTYNEQFF
NA	TRBV19	TRBJ2-2	few	TGTGCCAGTAGTATAGGGCAAAACACCGGGGAGCTGTTTTTT	CASSIGQNTGELFF
TRBD1	TRBV4-3	TRBJ1-6	NA	TGCGCCAGCAGCCAGGGGTCCTGGGACAGGGAGTTTAATTCACCCCTCCACTTT	CASSQGSWDREFNSPLHF
TRBD1	TRBV27	TRBJ2-3	few	TGTGCCAGCAGTCTTAGACAAGGACAGGGGGGCACAGATACGCAGTATTTT	CASSLRQGQGGTDTQYF
TRBD1	TRBV6-6	TRBJ1-6	few	TGTGCCAGCACGCTTGTGGGAAACAGGGGAGATTCACCCCTCCACTTT	CASTLVGNRGDSPLHF
NA	TRBV18	TRBJ2-3	NA	TGTGCCAGCTCACCAACAGCCACCTACACAGATACGCAGTATTTT	CASSPTATYTDTQYF
NA	TRBV15	TRBJ2-5	few	TGTGCCACCAGCAGAGGCGTAGCGGACCAAGAGACCCAGTACTTC	CATSRGVADQETQYF
NA	TRBV4-3	TRBJ1-4	NA	TGCGCCAGCAGCCAAGATTATATTGCAGCGGGGGGTGAAAAACTGTTTTTT	CASSQDYIAAGGEKLFF
NA	TRBV7-9	TRBJ2-5	NA	TGTGCCAGCAGCTCAGTCCTAGCGCAAGAGACCCAGTACTTC	CASSSVLAQETQYF
TRBD2	TRBV28	TRBJ2-7	few	TGTGCCAGCGGACTAGCGGGAGGACCCCTGGGGGGATACGAGCAGTACTTC	CASGLAGGPLGGYEQYF
TRBD1	TRBV18	TRBJ2-7	few	TGTGCCAGCTCGCAGGGCGGGACAGGGCTCGAGCAGTACTTC	CASSQGGTGLEQYF
TRBD1	TRBV9	TRBJ2-3	NA	TGTGCCAGCAGCGCCAAGACACAGGGGGGCCCGACAGATACGCAGTATTTT	CASSAKTQGGPTDTQYF
NA	TRBV18	TRBJ2-7	few	TGTGCCAGCTCTGCGGGACAGACCTACGAGCAGTACTTC	CASSAGQTYEQYF
TRBD1	TRBV9	TRBJ2-1	NA	TGTGCCAGCAGCGCCAGAACGCGACAGGGAAAGGAGCAGTTCTTC	CASSARTRQGKEQFF